The 28 T cell receptor beta chains in this list originate from one sample, sequenced in a study of post-analysis software for immune sequencing data. Antigens of these TCRs are unknown. Study observations and caveats: In patients, 4 to 6 TRBV segments were more frequent than in controls, with TRBV5-6, TRBV5-1 and TRBV20-1 among them.

The TCR beta cDNA libraries contained unique molecular identifiers. TCRdb redid the calling of the PCR reads with MiXCR, one entry per CDR3 protein. The table lists approximately 660,000 distinct CDR3 sequences, 59% of them singletons. Sequenced sample: blood. The receptors derive from a girl aged 2-10 years with multiple sclerosis.

The genes are TRBV10-2 and TRBJ1-1; D call uncertain. This CDR3 region has 13 residues. The V gene's germline CDR1 is WSHSY and CDR2 SAAADI. V lost 0 bases to trimming and J lost 4 bases, with 6 bases between them. The chain's CDR3 is CASSESPTTEAFF. In nucleotides, the CDR3 is TGCGCCAGCAGTGAGTCCCCTACCACTGAAGCTTTCTTT.

This chain connects TRBV12-3 or TRBV12-4 to TRBJ2-1, with D tentatively TRBD1 (6 bases). Between the trimmed V and J ends, which lost 2 bases and 10 bases, there was a span of 12 bases. The CDR3 extends over 13 amino acids. The CDR3 nucleotides are TGTGCCAGCAGTTTAACCGCTGGGGGCGAGCAGTTCTTC. Translation: CASSLTAGGEQFF.

The rearrangement uses TRBV4-3 and TRBJ2-1; 10 nucleotides line up with TRBD2. There are 18 residues in the CDR3. Germline loops: CDR1 LGHNA, CDR2 YSLEER. With V trimmed by 0 bases and J by 9 bases, 14 bases remained unmatched. The DNA of the CDR3 is TGCGCCAGCAGCCAAGATGTCCTCCTAGCGGGGGCCCTGCCTGAGCAGTTCTTC. The encoded protein is CASSQDVLLAGALPEQFF.

V and J are TRBV7-6 and TRBJ2-1, with D perhaps TRBD2 (5 bases). The CDR3 totals 9 residues. CDR1 is SGHVS, CDR2 FNYEAQ, per germline. The V end lost 8 bases, the J end lost 15 bases, and 11 bases lay between the germline ends. The CDR3 DNA reads TGTGCCAGCCCCCATCGGGGGTTCTTC. Its translation is CASPHRGFF.

The chain is built from TRBV29-1 and TRBJ2-1; TRBD1 matches 8 bases. V trimming: 6 bases; J trimming: 8 bases; junction bases outside the gene matches: 9. This CDR3 has 13 amino acids. Germline CDR1 and CDR2: SQVTM and ANQGSEA. This CDR3 reads CSVPKPTGDEQFF. CDR3 DNA: TGCAGCGTCCCCAAACCGACAGGGGATGAGCAGTTCTTC.

V usage is TRBV20-1 and J usage is TRBJ1-5; D unresolved. V lost 6 bases and J 1 base, leaving 7 bases between the germline ends. This CDR3 region has 12 residues. The germline V gene has CDR1 DFQATT and CDR2 SNEGSKA (reference sequence). CDR3 sequence (DNA): TGCAGTGCCGCTATAAGCAATCAGCCCCAGCATTTT. Translated: CSAAISNQPQHF.

This clonotype was observed a handful of times. V is TRBV29-1 and J is TRBJ2-7, with TRBD1 as a possible D gene (5 bases). V gave up 7 bases and J gave up 3 bases, with 19 bases separating them. From germline, CDR1 is SQVTM and CDR2 ANQGSEA. This CDR3 spans 14 amino acids. CDR3 DNA: TGCAGCGCCCACGTAGGGCAGGGCGTCTACGAGCAGTACTTC. Translation gives CSAHVGQGVYEQYF.

The chain uses TRBV9 and TRBJ1-1; no firm D call. V lost 6 bases and J 0 bases, leaving 9 bases between the germline ends. This CDR3 contains 13 residues. Germline CDR1 and CDR2: SGDLS and YYNGEE. This CDR3 is CASTKMLNTEAFF. Written as DNA, the CDR3 is TGTGCCAGCACCAAAATGCTGAACACTGAAGCTTTCTTT.

J is TRBJ2-3 and V is TRBV9; tentatively, D is TRBD2 (5 bases). Germline CDR1 reads SGDLS; CDR2 reads YYNGEE. V shed 4 bases and J shed 5 bases, with 14 bases lying between them. CDR3 size: 14 residues. CDR3 sequence reads: CASSPGGIQDTQYF. The CDR3 bases are TGTGCCAGCAGCCCCGGAGGAATTCAAGATACGCAGTATTTT.

CDR3 sequence: CSASRGGETQYF. DNA for the CDR3: TGCAGTGCTAGCAGAGGGGGAGAGACCCAGTACTTC. The chain joins TRBV20-1 to TRBJ2-5, with D maybe TRBD1 (6 bases). Trimming cost V 3 bases and J 4 bases, with 9 bases left between them. Germline V gives CDR1 DFQATT, CDR2 SNEGSKA (reference sequence). CDR3 length equals 12 residues.

The genes are TRBV19 and TRBJ2-6; D not certain. The germline V gene encodes CDR1 LNHDA and CDR2 SQIVND (reference sequence). Trimming took 0 bases from V and 2 from J, leaving 5 bases between them. This CDR3 spans 15 amino acids. CDR3 nucleotide sequence: TGTGCCAGTAGTATAGATAGGGCTGGGGCCAACGTCCTGACTTTC. Its translation: CASSIDRAGANVLTF.

V is TRBV6-6 and J is TRBJ2-3; 7 nucleotides align to TRBD2. J gave up 3 bases and V 2 bases, and 2 bases lay outside the gene matches. The CDR3 contains 14 residues. CDR1 is MNHNY, CDR2 SVGAGI, per germline (reference sequence). CDR3 in amino acids: CASSYGRETDTQYF. DNA for the CDR3: TGTGCCAGCAGTTACGGGCGGGAGACAGATACGCAGTATTTT.

In its sample, this clonotype was seen a few times. This chain uses TRBV7-3 with TRBJ1-6; D gene unclear. CDR1 is SGHTA, CDR2 FQGTGA, per germline. V lost 1 base and J 7 bases, leaving 11 bases between the germline ends. The CDR3 totals 15 residues. The CDR3, as DNA: TGTGCCAGCAGCTTAATGGCGGGTCGGAATTCACCCCTCCACTTT. The encoded protein is CASSLMAGRNSPLHF. The full variable domain, completed using reference TRBV7-3 and TRBJ1-6, is GAGVSQTPSNKVTEKGKYVELRCDPISGHTALYWYRQSLGQGPEFLIYFQGTGAADDSGLPNDRFFAVRPEGSVSTLKIQRTERGDSAVYLCASSLMAGRNSPLHFGNGTRLTVT.

This chain links TRBV4-3 with TRBJ2-1; D unclear. Germline lookup yields CDR1 LGHNA and CDR2 YSLEER. V was trimmed by 0 bases and J by 0 bases, leaving 6 bases between them. This CDR3 has 15 amino acids. CDR3 sequence (DNA): TGCGCCAGCAGCCAAGAGTTGGTCTCCTACAATGAGCAGTTCTTC. This sequence encodes CASSQELVSYNEQFF.

The V call is TRBV5-1, the J call TRBJ2-1, with 9 bases that match TRBD2. Trimming cost V 5 bases and J 5 bases; bases outside gene matches: 8. The CDR3 contains 15 residues. Germline-derived CDR1 and CDR2 are SGHRS and YFSETQ. CDR3 amino acids: CASRGGGRAHNEQFF. CDR3 bases: TGCGCCAGCAGGGGAGGCGGGAGGGCCCACAATGAGCAGTTCTTC.

The chain joins TRBV20-1 to TRBJ2-1, with 7 nucleotides matching TRBD2. Unmatched junction bases numbered 12, after V lost 1 base and J lost 9 bases. The CDR3 sequence is 15 residues long. The germline gives CDR1 DFQATT, CDR2 SNEGSKA (reference sequence). The CDR3 region is CSARGLGRAQSEQFF. CDR3 in DNA: TGCAGTGCTAGAGGGTTAGGGAGGGCACAGAGTGAGCAGTTCTTC.

This clonotype was counted only a few times. The J gene is TRBJ2-5, the V gene TRBV7-2, with 12 nucleotides matching TRBD2. This CDR3 has 16 amino acids. V shed 6 bases and J 1 base; nucleotides not matched to a gene: 6. Germline values: CDR1 SGHTA, CDR2 FQGNSA. CDR3 sequence: CASREKLAGGQETQYF. The CDR3 DNA is TGTGCCAGCAGAGAGAAACTAGCGGGAGGCCAAGAGACCCAGTACTTC.

The V gene is TRBV5-1, the J gene TRBJ2-3; no definite D call. The CDR3 runs 14 residues. V gave up 4 bases and J gave up 5 bases, with 14 bases separating them. Per germline, CDR1 SGHRS and CDR2 YFSETQ. The chain's CDR3 is CASSLSRTQDTQYF. The DNA for the CDR3 is TGCGCCAGCAGCCTCTCCCGGACCCAAGATACGCAGTATTTT.

The genes are TRBV11-2 and TRBJ2-5, with a possible D match to TRBD2 (6 bases). The V end was cut by 2 bases, the J end by 0 bases, with 16 bases between. Germline-derived CDR1 and CDR2 are SGHAT and FQNNGV. This CDR3 spans 17 amino acids. The DNA for the CDR3 is TGTGCCAGCAGCTTATGGGGAGGACTGAGGTACCAAGAGACCCAGTACTTC. It specifies CASSLWGGLRYQETQYF.

The genes are TRBV27 and TRBJ2-5; tentative D call: TRBD2 (5 bases). Trimming took 6 bases from V and 5 from J, leaving 19 bases between them. The CDR3 spans 15 residues. Germline V gene sequence: CDR1 MNHEY, CDR2 SMNVEV (reference sequence). The CDR3 DNA reads TGTGCCAGCAGCCCCGCAGCGGCCGGAGCGGAGACCCAGTACTTC. Translation gives CASSPAAAGAETQYF.

The chain employs TRBV5-6 and TRBJ2-5; 14 positions agree with TRBD2. V lost 9 bases to trimming and J lost 5 bases; unmatched junction nucleotides: 6. In germline, CDR1 is SGHDT, CDR2 YYEEEE. The CDR3 has 14 residues. The CDR3 nucleotides read TGTGCCATGGGACTAGCGGGAGTGGAGGAGACCCAGTACTTC. Its protein is CAMGLAGVEETQYF.

This chain joins TRBV7-6 and TRBJ2-7, with a weak D call TRBD2 (5 bases). The last part of the DNA fits TRBJ2-4 better; the J call may be wrong. The CDR3 consists of 15 residues. Germline V gives CDR1 SGHVS, CDR2 FNYEAQ. CDR3 sequence reads: CASSLVEGAKNIQYF. The CDR3 coding sequence is TGTGCCAGCAGCTTAGTTGAGGGAGCCAAAAACATTCAGTACTTC.

The chain has TRBV5-1 and TRBJ2-7; TRBD2 might be the D (5 bases). The germline V gene has CDR1 SGHRS and CDR2 YFSETQ. Trimming pared 0 bases from V and 5 bases from J, leaving 15 bases between. This CDR3 region has 15 residues. CDR3 loop: CASSLEEGFGDEQYF. The CDR3, as DNA: TGCGCCAGCAGCTTGGAGGAAGGGTTCGGGGACGAGCAGTACTTC.

V gene TRBV18 combines with J gene TRBJ2-1; D could derive from TRBD1 or TRBD2 (6 bases each). CDR3 length equals 15 residues. The V end lost 1 base, the J end lost 7 bases, and 14 bases lay between the germline ends. The V gene's germline CDR1 is KGHSH and CDR2 LQKENI. CDR3 sequence reads: CASSPLWGALNEQFF. The CDR3 coding sequence is TGTGCCAGCTCACCACTGTGGGGGGCTTTGAATGAGCAGTTCTTC.

The chain has TRBV11-2 and TRBJ1-2; 7 nucleotides match TRBD1. Germline assignment: CDR1 SGHAT and CDR2 FQNNGV. The CDR3 totals 12 residues. The V segment lost 5 bases and the J segment 13 bases; nucleotides outside the gene matches: 10. For the CDR3, the DNA is TGTGCCAGCAGCCTTCGAACAGGGGCACCCACCTTC. It yields the protein CASSLRTGAPTF.

V gene TRBV12-3 or TRBV12-4 combines with J gene TRBJ1-5; possible D gene TRBD1, 5 bases. Trimming took 6 bases from V and 3 from J, leaving 9 bases between them. This CDR3 is built from 13 residues. CDR3 bases: TGTGCCAGCAGCCGACAGAACAATCAGCCCCAGCATTTT. Translating gives CASSRQNNQPQHF.

The chain joins TRBV5-6 to TRBJ1-2; possibly TRBD1 for D (5 bases). The CDR3 is 16 residues long. V shed 3 bases and J shed 0 bases, with 15 bases lying between them. Germline CDR1 is SGHDT and CDR2 is YYEEEE. CDR3: CASSSIDRLANYGYTF. Written as DNA, the CDR3 is TGTGCCAGCAGCTCCATTGACAGACTAGCTAACTATGGCTACACCTTC.

This sequence joins TRBV27 and TRBJ1-6, with D perhaps matching TRBD1 (6 bases). Germline V CDR1 and CDR2: MNHEY, SMNVEV (reference sequence). Trimming stripped 0 bases from V and 6 bases from J, with 12 bases between. The CDR3 spans 16 residues. The CDR3 protein is CASSLSRTAPNSPLHF. CDR3 DNA: TGTGCCAGCAGTTTATCGCGGACAGCCCCTAATTCACCCCTCCACTTT.